Presented here are 29 T cell receptor beta chains from one specimen sequenced in a study of human T cells and chemical hapten exposure. TCRdb ran MiXCR on the RACE reads and lists one entry per CDR3 protein. This table has under 200,000 distinct CDR3 sequences, approximately 29% appearing once. As for time point: pre-sensitization, week 0. The treatment is: therapeutic diphenylcyclopropenone sensitization with weekly scalp DPC. Sequences were derived from whole blood, sampled in connection with sensitization to the hapten diphenylcyclopropenone (DPC). These receptors originate from a woman aged 25-40 years with alopecia areata. Some clones in this sample may be carry-over from other donors' samples.

The CDR3: CSVDRVSGGTDTQYF. CDR3 DNA sequence: TGCAGCGTCGACCGCGTGAGCGGGGGCACAGATACGCAGTATTTT. V usage is TRBV29-1 and J usage is TRBJ2-3; the match to TRBD2 covers 7 bases. Germline-derived CDR1 and CDR2 are SQVTM and ANQGSEA. The CDR3 sequence is 15 residues long. After removal of 6 bases from V and 1 base from J, the junction contained 10 bases not matched to a gene.

This clonotype showed up just a few times. V gene TRBV20-1 combines with J gene TRBJ1-3; D may be TRBD1 (6 bases). Trimming stripped 6 bases from V and 0 bases from J, with 12 bases between. The CDR3 consists of 14 residues. CDR1 and CDR2 (germline): DFQATT, SNEGSKA (reference sequence). The CDR3 sequence is CSAPPTGSGNTIYF. As DNA, the CDR3 is TGCAGTGCGCCACCGACAGGCTCTGGAAACACCATATATTTT.

V is TRBV2 and J is TRBJ1-1; D unresolved. CDR3 length: 12 residues. CDR1 and CDR2 (germline): SNHLY, FYNNEI. Trimming left V 4 bases short and J 6 bases short, with 9 bases between. The CDR3: CASSAARAEAFF. In DNA form, the CDR3 reads TGTGCCAGCAGTGCTGCGAGGGCTGAAGCTTTCTTT.

This clonotype appeared a few times. The genes are TRBV7-2 and TRBJ2-2; D call uncertain. From germline, CDR1 is SGHTA and CDR2 FQGNSA. The CDR3 contains 14 residues. Trimming removed 1 base at V and 4 bases at J, with 7 bases between. CDR3: CASSLGHSTGELFF. The CDR3 nucleotides read TGTGCCAGCAGCTTAGGGCACTCCACCGGGGAGCTGTTTTTT.

The V and J genes are TRBV6-5 and TRBJ1-5, with TRBD1 matching over 7 bases. V shed 6 bases and J 5 bases; nucleotides not matched to a gene: 7. In germline, CDR1 is MNHEY, CDR2 SVGAGI. The CDR3 is made up of 14 amino acids. The CDR3 DNA sequence: TGTGCCAGCAGACCCCGGGACAGCTATCAGCCCCAGCATTTT. This codes for CASRPRDSYQPQHF.

The chain combines TRBV29-1 with TRBJ2-2; 7 nucleotides align to TRBD2. This CDR3 is built from 13 residues. In germline, CDR1 is SQVTM, CDR2 ANQGSEA. Trimming at V came to 3 bases and at J to 5 bases, leaving 3 bases not matched to a gene. CDR3 region: CSVDGGGTGELFF. DNA of the CDR3: TGCAGCGTTGATGGGGGGGGTACCGGGGAGCTGTTTTTT.

This clonotype appeared a few times. The chain recombines TRBV20-1 with TRBJ2-1, with unresolved D. Germline V gives CDR1 DFQATT, CDR2 SNEGSKA (reference sequence). CDR3 length: 11 residues. V was cut by 3 bases and J by 10 bases, with 10 bases left in between. The CDR3 loop reads CSASVLGEQFF. The CDR3, as DNA: TGCAGTGCTAGTGTATTGGGCGAGCAGTTCTTC.

This clonotype showed up just a few times. CDR3 DNA sequence: TGTGCCAGCAGTGGGTGGGGCCTCAACACTGAAGCTTTCTTT. Protein product: CASSGWGLNTEAFF. The gene calls are TRBV2 and TRBJ1-1; D might be TRBD1 (5 bases). Trimming removed 4 bases at V and 2 bases at J, with 11 bases between. Germline V gives CDR1 SNHLY, CDR2 FYNNEI. CDR3 length equals 14 residues.

The chain employs TRBV3-1 and TRBJ2-3, with 10 bases fitting TRBD2. CDR1 is LGHDT and CDR2 is YNNKEL in the germline V gene (reference sequence). CDR3 length equals 16 residues. J lost 5 bases, V lost 4 bases, and 9 bases had no gene match. CDR3 bases: TGTGCCAGCAGCCTCCAAGTAGCGGGAGGTGTAGATACGCAGTATTTT. Encoded protein: CASSLQVAGGVDTQYF.

This clonotype has only a few counts. J is TRBJ2-4 and V is TRBV28; 9 nucleotides line up with TRBD2. CDR1 is MDHEN and CDR2 is SYDVKM in the germline V gene. This CDR3 is 14 amino acids long. Trimming at V came to 2 bases and at J to 9 bases, leaving 5 bases not matched to a gene. This CDR3 is CASSLAGGGGIQYF. CDR3 DNA sequence: TGTGCCAGCAGTTTAGCGGGGGGGGGCGGCATTCAGTACTTC.

The CDR3 region has the DNA TGCAGCGTTGTAGTGGGACTAGGACTATGGGAGCAGTACTTC. This gives the protein CSVVVGLGLWEQYF. The rearrangement joins TRBV29-1 to TRBJ2-7; TRBD2 agrees at 8 bases. This CDR3 has 14 amino acids. Germline V gene data show CDR1 as SQVTM and CDR2 as ANQGSEA. Germline trimming cut 4 bases from V and 7 bases from J; bases unmatched to any gene: 12.

This clonotype was seen more than once but under ten times. The chain joins TRBV5-6 to TRBJ2-3, with unresolved D. From germline, CDR1 is SGHDT and CDR2 YYEEEE. V was shortened by 0 bases and J by 6 bases, with 5 bases between the two germline ends. This CDR3 comprises 12 residues. The CDR3 reads CASSLVGDTQYF. The CDR3 DNA is TGTGCCAGCAGCTTGGTGGGTGATACGCAGTATTTT.

This clonotype showed up just a few times. The V call is TRBV4-1, the J call TRBJ2-7; perhaps TRBD2 as D (6 bases). This CDR3 contains 15 residues. Germline CDR1 and CDR2: MGHRA and YSYEKL. Between the trimmed V and J ends, which lost 1 base and 1 base, there was a span of 11 bases. The CDR3 loop reads CASSQVADSSYEQYF. CDR3 sequence (DNA): TGCGCCAGCAGCCAAGTAGCGGATTCTTCCTACGAGCAGTACTTC.

This clonotype was counted between two and nine times. The rearrangement joins TRBV19 to TRBJ2-1; 7 bases agree with TRBD2. The germline gives CDR1 LNHDA, CDR2 SQIVND (reference sequence). CDR3 length: 13 amino acids. CDR3: CATGGPGGDEQFF. The CDR3 coding sequence is TGTGCTACTGGAGGGCCGGGGGGTGATGAGCAGTTCTTC.

The chain couples TRBV7-9 to TRBJ2-5; TRBD1 aligns across 8 bases. This CDR3 spans 14 amino acids. J was trimmed by 7 bases and V by 5 bases; bases with no gene match: 9. The germline V gene encodes CDR1 SEHNR and CDR2 FQNEAQ (reference sequence). Written as DNA, the CDR3 is TGTGCCAGCAGCGTGGACAGGGCGGTGGTGACCCAGTACTTC. It specifies CASSVDRAVVTQYF.

This clonotype has more than one count but fewer than ten. The J gene is TRBJ2-7, the V gene TRBV3-1, with TRBD2 matching 10 bases. CDR1 and CDR2 from the germline V gene are LGHDT and YNNKEL (reference sequence). V lost 1 base, J lost 4 bases, and 7 bases stayed unmatched. The CDR3 length is 16 residues. CDR3 coding DNA: TGTGCCAGCAGCCAAGGATGGAGCGGGAGGGGATACGAGCAGTACTTC. This codes for CASSQGWSGRGYEQYF.

V gene TRBV14 combines with J gene TRBJ2-2, with 9 bases fitting TRBD2. The CDR3 extends over 16 amino acids. In germline, CDR1 is SGHDN, CDR2 FVKESK. V shed 5 bases, J shed 1 base, and the junction held 5 bases outside the gene matches. The chain's CDR3 is CASSAQLAGNTGELFF. The CDR3 DNA follows: TGTGCCAGCAGCGCCCAACTAGCGGGGAACACCGGGGAGCTGTTTTTT.

The CDR3, as DNA: TGTGCCAGCAGCATAGGGCGGCCAGATACGCAGTATTTT. Translation gives CASSIGRPDTQYF. J is TRBJ2-3 and V is TRBV9; D call uncertain. This CDR3 has 13 residues. Trimming removed 4 bases at V and 4 bases at J, with 10 bases between. The germline V gene encodes CDR1 SGDLS and CDR2 YYNGEE.

The sample holds a few counts of this clonotype. The chain combines TRBV10-3 with TRBJ2-5; D not resolved. CDR1 and CDR2 (germline): ENHRY, SYGVKD. The CDR3 spans 12 residues. V gave up 0 bases and J gave up 5 bases, with 4 bases separating them. The CDR3 bases are TGTGCCATCAGTGAGTCCGTCGAGACCCAGTACTTC. It specifies CAISESVETQYF.

The rearrangement joins TRBV20-1 to TRBJ1-3, with 7 bases matching TRBD1. Germline values: CDR1 DFQATT, CDR2 SNEGSKA (reference sequence). The CDR3 extends over 15 amino acids. V lost 6 bases to trimming and J lost 0 bases; unmatched junction nucleotides: 8. The CDR3 nucleotides read TGCAGTGCCTCGAACAGGGGCTCCTCTGGAAACACCATATATTTT. Translated, it gives CSASNRGSSGNTIYF.

This clonotype has only a few counts. This chain uses TRBV28 with TRBJ2-5; a possible D gene is TRBD1 (5 bases). V gave up 6 bases and J gave up 5 bases, with 16 bases separating them. This CDR3 contains 14 residues. Germline V gives CDR1 MDHEN, CDR2 SYDVKM. This CDR3 reads CASSPQAGFETQYF. The CDR3 bases are TGTGCCAGCAGCCCCCAGGCAGGGTTCGAGACCCAGTACTTC.

The chain carries TRBV6-6 and TRBJ2-3; D remains unclear. V was shortened by 2 bases and J by 0 bases, with 6 bases between the two germline ends. CDR3 size: 14 residues. Germline CDR1 is MNHNY and CDR2 is SVGAGI (reference sequence). The CDR3: CASSYVASTDTQYF. The CDR3 DNA sequence: TGTGCCAGCAGTTACGTGGCTAGCACAGATACGCAGTATTTT.

The chain has TRBV2 and TRBJ2-5, with a tentative D call TRBD2 (6 bases). V dropped 7 bases and J dropped 14 bases, with 20 bases sitting between them. CDR1 SNHLY and CDR2 FYNNEI come from the germline V gene. The CDR3 is 12 residues long. The CDR3 reads CASMGRRGAGYF. The CDR3 DNA follows: TGTGCCAGCATGGGGAGGAGAGGAGCGGGTTACTTC. Filled out from reference TRBV2 and TRBJ2-5, the complete variable domain reads EPEVTQTPSHQVTQMGQEVILRCVPISNHLYFYWYRQILGQKVEFLVSFYNNEISEKSEIFDDQFSVERPDGSNFTLKIRSTKLEDSAMYFCASMGRRGAGYFGPGTRLLVL.

This clonotype was counted a few times. CDR3 nucleotides: TGTGCCAGCAGCCACCCGGGACAGGGGGCTCGCGAGCAGTACTTC. This translates into CASSHPGQGAREQYF. V gene TRBV5-4 combines with J gene TRBJ2-7, with 12 bases that match TRBD1. CDR1 is SGHNT and CDR2 is YYREEE in the germline V gene (reference sequence). The CDR3 totals 15 residues. Trimming cost V 4 bases and J 6 bases; bases outside gene matches: 8.

The J gene is TRBJ2-1, the V gene TRBV28; 12 bases are shared with TRBD2. After removal of 5 bases from V and 7 bases from J, the junction contained 9 bases not matched to a gene. The CDR3 loop spans 16 amino acids. Germline V gives CDR1 MDHEN, CDR2 SYDVKM. The CDR3 is CASSPGRTSGGNEQFF. DNA of the CDR3: TGTGCCAGCAGTCCGGGTCGTACTAGCGGGGGGAATGAGCAGTTCTTC.

The rearrangement links TRBV2 to TRBJ2-2; no firm D call. The CDR3 loop spans 11 amino acids. V was shortened by 7 bases and J by 6 bases, with 6 bases between the two germline ends. CDR1 and CDR2 (germline): SNHLY, FYNNEI. DNA of the CDR3: TGTGCCAGCATCTATGCCGGGGAGCTGTTTTTT. This gives the protein CASIYAGELFF.

This clonotype has just a few counts. This sequence joins TRBV7-2 and TRBJ2-5; 10 nucleotides line up with TRBD1. Germline loops: CDR1 SGHTA, CDR2 FQGNSA. This CDR3 region has 15 residues. V lost 5 bases, J lost 1 base, and 4 bases stayed unmatched. This CDR3 is CASSPGQGSQETQYF. CDR3 DNA sequence: TGTGCCAGCAGCCCGGGACAGGGGTCCCAAGAGACCCAGTACTTC.

This clonotype has at least ten counts. This sequence joins TRBV6-1 and TRBJ1-2; D is undetermined. This CDR3 is built from 12 residues. Germline CDR1 MNHNS, CDR2 SASEGT. V was shortened by 4 bases and J by 8 bases, with 11 bases between the two germline ends. The CDR3 region has the DNA TGTGCCAGCAGTGGGGATTTTTCCGGCTACACCTTC. Translating gives CASSGDFSGYTF.

This clonotype was detected a few times. The V gene is TRBV29-1, the J gene TRBJ1-1; D perhaps matches TRBD1 (5 bases). Germline V gives CDR1 SQVTM, CDR2 ANQGSEA. This CDR3 has 13 amino acids. CDR3 coding DNA: TGCAGTGTAAACAGGTACATGAACACTGAAGCTTTCTTT. Protein sequence: CSVNRYMNTEAFF.